This TCR beta chain was captured by sequencing in a study of OX40 agonist ivuxolimab in advanced cancers. Germline CDR1 and CDR2: SGHKS and YYEKEE (reference sequence). The CDR3 is made up of 18 amino acids. V lost 2 bases to trimming and J lost 3 bases, with 23 bases between them. TCRdb's table, derived via immunoSEQ multiplex PCR, lists solely in-frame clones and lacks some. The sample contains over 60,000 clones, 84% of which appear only once. Sequencing was performed on CD4+ or CD8+ T cells sorted from blood, taken in a trial of the OX40 agonist ivuxolimab. The source is an adult with an advanced solid tumor such as melanoma, head and neck, liver or kidney cancer. The chain links TRBV5-5 to TRBJ1-1; D is uncertain. The CDR3 region has the DNA TGTGCCAGCAGCTTTACTGTAACGGCTTGGGTTGGTGACACTGAAGCTTTCTTT. Its translation is CASSFTVTAWVGDTEAFF.